The rows below give T cell receptor beta chains drawn from one sample of a study of cytomegalovirus exposure and HLA in healthy donors. The assay was immunoSEQ multiplex PCR, and TCRdb's table has in-frame clones only and misses some. Of 71,000 or so clones listed, about 95% are singletons. Sequenced input: PBMCs. The receptors were gathered from a woman younger than 35 in good health and CMV-seronegative. CDR3s include the opening cysteine and the closing phenylalanine or tryptophan. Each record gives: V gene, D gene, J gene, clone size, CDR3 protein, CDR3 DNA. D genes are given only for firm matches. The listing skips clone size in some rows; elsewhere it reads once, few, many or a size class.

v_gene: TRBV6-1; d_gene: .; j_gene: TRBJ1-2; abundance: .; CDR3aa: CASSDPGQYYGYTF; CDR3nt: TGTGCCAGCAGTGACCCTGGACAGTACTATGGCTACACCTTC
v_gene: TRBV28; d_gene: TRBD1; j_gene: TRBJ1-5; abundance: .; CDR3aa: CASFTGGHLSNQPQHF; CDR3nt: TGTGCCAGTTTTACAGGGGGCCACCTTAGCAATCAGCCCCAGCATTTT
v_gene: TRBV11-2; d_gene: .; j_gene: TRBJ2-7; abundance: .; CDR3aa: CASSLGRLGAAYEQYF; CDR3nt: TGTGCCAGCAGCTTGGGGCGTTTGGGGGCGGCCTACGAGCAGTACTTC
v_gene: TRBV6-1; d_gene: TRBD2; j_gene: TRBJ2-1; abundance: .; CDR3aa: CASSSLAGGGNEQFF; CDR3nt: TGTGCCAGCAGTTCTCTAGCGGGGGGAGGGAATGAGCAGTTCTTC
v_gene: TRBV7-7; d_gene: TRBD1; j_gene: TRBJ2-1; abundance: .; CDR3aa: CASSLRPGGFYEQFF; CDR3nt: TGTGCCAGCAGCTTACGGCCAGGGGGTTTTTATGAGCAGTTCTTC
v_gene: TRBV28; d_gene: .; j_gene: TRBJ2-5; abundance: .; CDR3aa: CASSLYGGRAQETQYF; CDR3nt: TGTGCCAGCAGTTTATACGGTGGCAGGGCCCAAGAGACCCAGTACTTC
v_gene: TRBV7-2; d_gene: .; j_gene: TRBJ2-5; abundance: .; CDR3aa: CASSSRGREARETQYF; CDR3nt: TGTGCCAGCAGCTCAAGGGGGCGGGAGGCCAGGGAGACCCAGTACTTC
v_gene: TRBV11-2; d_gene: .; j_gene: TRBJ2-5; abundance: .; CDR3aa: CASSLGAGVETQYF; CDR3nt: TGTGCCAGCAGCTTAGGGGCAGGGGTTGAGACCCAGTACTTC
v_gene: TRBV6-7; d_gene: .; j_gene: TRBJ2-7; abundance: .; CDR3aa: CASSYSRGRNSLYEQYF; CDR3nt: TGTGCCAGCAGTTACTCAAGGGGCCGGAATTCGCTATACGAGCAGTACTTC
v_gene: TRBV7-9; d_gene: .; j_gene: TRBJ2-7; abundance: .; CDR3aa: CASSLQQGGIVEQYF; CDR3nt: TGTGCCAGCAGCTTACAACAGGGCGGAATAGTCGAGCAGTACTTC
v_gene: TRBV9; d_gene: TRBD2; j_gene: TRBJ2-5; abundance: .; CDR3aa: CASSHGGAGDLQETQYF; CDR3nt: TGTGCCAGCAGCCACGGGGGAGCGGGAGACCTCCAAGAGACCCAGTACTTC
v_gene: TRBV5-8; d_gene: .; j_gene: TRBJ1-4; abundance: .; CDR3aa: CASSLAGVAEKLFF; CDR3nt: TGTGCCAGCAGCTTGGCGGGGGTGGCGGAAAAACTGTTTTTT
v_gene: TRBV28; d_gene: TRBD2; j_gene: TRBJ2-5; abundance: .; CDR3aa: CASSMILAGGETQYF; CDR3nt: TGTGCCAGCAGTATGATCCTAGCGGGGGGGGAGACCCAGTACTTC
v_gene: TRBV19; d_gene: .; j_gene: TRBJ1-1; abundance: .; CDR3aa: CASSALGRTNTEAFF; CDR3nt: TGTGCCAGTAGTGCCCTGGGCCGGACTAACACTGAAGCTTTCTTT
v_gene: TRBV11-2; d_gene: .; j_gene: TRBJ2-1; abundance: .; CDR3aa: CASSLNRPNEQFF; CDR3nt: TGTGCCAGCAGCTTGAACAGGCCCAATGAGCAGTTCTTC
v_gene: TRBV6-4; d_gene: .; j_gene: TRBJ1-2; abundance: .; CDR3aa: CASSDAHCSGYTF; CDR3nt: TGTGCCAGCAGCGACGCACACTGTAGCGGCTACACCTTC
v_gene: TRBV2; d_gene: TRBD1; j_gene: TRBJ2-5; abundance: .; CDR3aa: CASGPGTGRTETQYF; CDR3nt: TGTGCCAGCGGGCCCGGGACAGGGAGAACCGAGACCCAGTACTTC
v_gene: TRBV20-1; d_gene: .; j_gene: TRBJ1-1; abundance: .; CDR3aa: CSAREGAEAFF; CDR3nt: TGCAGTGCAAGAGAAGGGGCTGAAGCTTTCTTT
v_gene: TRBV10-3; d_gene: .; j_gene: TRBJ1-1; abundance: .; CDR3aa: CAISIQGGTEAFF; CDR3nt: TGTGCCATCAGTATACAGGGCGGCACTGAAGCTTTCTTT
v_gene: TRBV27; d_gene: TRBD2; j_gene: TRBJ2-5; abundance: .; CDR3aa: CASYGGAGETQYF; CDR3nt: TGTGCCAGCTACGGGGGGGCCGGGGAGACCCAGTACTTC
v_gene: TRBV4-3; d_gene: .; j_gene: TRBJ2-1; abundance: .; CDR3aa: CASSQETSRGADNEQFF; CDR3nt: TGCGCCAGCAGCCAAGAGACCAGCAGGGGGGCCGACAATGAGCAGTTCTTC
v_gene: TRBV7-8; d_gene: TRBD2; j_gene: TRBJ2-3; abundance: .; CDR3aa: CASSRGLAIRGGNTDTQYF; CDR3nt: TGTGCCAGCAGCAGGGGACTAGCGATAAGAGGAGGGAACACAGATACGCAGTATTTT
v_gene: TRBV15; d_gene: TRBD2; j_gene: TRBJ2-1; abundance: .; CDR3aa: CATSRDRGAGGPPLNEQFF; CDR3nt: TGTGCCACCAGCAGAGATCGGGGAGCGGGGGGGCCTCCTCTAAATGAGCAGTTCTTC
v_gene: TRBV7-9; d_gene: .; j_gene: TRBJ1-1; abundance: .; CDR3aa: CADFRPGNTEAFF; CDR3nt: TGTGCCGACTTCCGGCCGGGGAACACTGAAGCTTTCTTT
v_gene: TRBV6-5; d_gene: .; j_gene: TRBJ1-1; abundance: .; CDR3aa: CASRHAGNTEAFF; CDR3nt: TGTGCCAGCAGACACGCGGGGAACACTGAAGCTTTCTTT
v_gene: TRBV20-1; d_gene: .; j_gene: TRBJ2-5; abundance: .; CDR3aa: CSARETQYF; CDR3nt: TGCAGTGCTCGGGAGACCCAGTACTTC
v_gene: TRBV9; d_gene: .; j_gene: TRBJ2-2; abundance: .; CDR3aa: CASSGMSTGELFF; CDR3nt: TGTGCCAGCAGCGGAATGAGCACCGGGGAGCTGTTTTTT
v_gene: TRBV6-1; d_gene: .; j_gene: TRBJ1-3; abundance: .; CDR3aa: CASSESQGTGNTIYF; CDR3nt: TGTGCCAGCAGTGAATCCCAGGGGACGGGAAACACCATATATTTT
v_gene: TRBV9; d_gene: .; j_gene: TRBJ1-1; abundance: .; CDR3aa: CASSPRPGDTEAFF; CDR3nt: TGTGCCAGCAGCCCCCGCCCAGGGGACACTGAAGCTTTCTTT
v_gene: TRBV19; d_gene: TRBD2; j_gene: TRBJ2-5; abundance: .; CDR3aa: CASSMVRGRGETQYF; CDR3nt: TGTGCCAGTAGTATGGTACGGGGGAGGGGAGAGACCCAGTACTTC
v_gene: TRBV9; d_gene: .; j_gene: TRBJ1-2; abundance: .; CDR3aa: CASRRGSNYGYTF; CDR3nt: TGTGCCAGCCGGCGGGGCTCTAACTATGGCTACACCTTC
v_gene: TRBV6-5; d_gene: TRBD1; j_gene: TRBJ1-1; abundance: .; CDR3aa: CASSYGTGLNTEAFF; CDR3nt: TGTGCCAGCAGTTACGGGACAGGATTGAACACTGAAGCTTTCTTT
v_gene: TRBV7-9; d_gene: TRBD2; j_gene: TRBJ2-5; abundance: .; CDR3aa: CASSLRTSVTKETQYF; CDR3nt: TGTGCCAGCAGCTTGCGGACTAGCGTAACTAAAGAGACCCAGTACTTC
v_gene: TRBV11-3; d_gene: .; j_gene: TRBJ1-1; abundance: once; CDR3aa: CASSLGQRREAFF; CDR3nt: TGTGCCAGCAGCTTAGGACAGAGGAGAGAAGCTTTCTTT
v_gene: TRBV5-8; d_gene: TRBD2; j_gene: TRBJ2-7; abundance: .; CDR3aa: CASSLRLAGSTGQYF; CDR3nt: TGTGCCAGCAGCTTGAGACTAGCGGGTTCCACGGGGCAGTACTTC
v_gene: TRBV28; d_gene: TRBD1; j_gene: TRBJ1-4; abundance: .; CDR3aa: CASTGQGEEKLFF; CDR3nt: TGTGCCAGCACAGGACAGGGGGAGGAAAAACTGTTTTTT
v_gene: TRBV5-1; d_gene: .; j_gene: TRBJ1-6; abundance: .; CDR3aa: CASSSLDRSSPLHF; CDR3nt: TGCGCCAGCAGCTCCTTAGACAGGAGTTCACCCCTCCACTTT
v_gene: TRBV12-1; d_gene: .; j_gene: TRBJ2-1; abundance: .; CDR3aa: CASSLLRETYNEQFF; CDR3nt: TGTGCCAGCAGCCTTTTACGGGAGACCTACAATGAGCAGTTCTTC
v_gene: TRBV5-6; d_gene: .; j_gene: TRBJ2-7; abundance: .; CDR3aa: CASSFLGSYEQYF; CDR3nt: TGTGCCAGCAGCTTCCTGGGCTCCTACGAGCAGTACTTC
v_gene: TRBV30; d_gene: .; j_gene: TRBJ2-2; abundance: .; CDR3aa: CAWSHSGRSRSFTGELFF; CDR3nt: TGTGCCTGGAGTCATTCTGGGAGGAGCCGATCATTCACCGGGGAGCTGTTTTTT
v_gene: TRBV7-9; d_gene: TRBD1; j_gene: TRBJ1-2; abundance: .; CDR3aa: CASSNRGDNYGYTF; CDR3nt: TGTGCCAGCAGCAACAGGGGTGACAACTATGGCTACACCTTC
v_gene: TRBV29-1; d_gene: TRBD2; j_gene: TRBJ2-7; abundance: .; CDR3aa: CSVCGTSGDYEQYF; CDR3nt: TGCAGCGTCTGTGGGACTAGCGGGGATTACGAGCAGTACTTC
v_gene: TRBV1; d_gene: .; j_gene: TRBJ2-7; abundance: once; CDR3aa: CTSSQPGQGSYEQYF; CDR3nt: TGCACCAGCAGCCAACCGGGACAGGGGTCCTACGAGCAGTACTTC
v_gene: TRBV15; d_gene: TRBD2; j_gene: TRBJ2-1; abundance: .; CDR3aa: CATSRLAGGVGYNEQFF; CDR3nt: TGTGCCACCAGCAGACTAGCGGGAGGAGTTGGCTACAATGAGCAGTTCTTC
v_gene: TRBV2; d_gene: TRBD1; j_gene: TRBJ2-2; abundance: once; CDR3aa: CASSPADRPNTGELFF; CDR3nt: TGTGCCAGCAGTCCCGCGGACAGGCCGAACACCGGGGAGCTGTTTTTT
v_gene: TRBV5-1; d_gene: TRBD1; j_gene: TRBJ1-1; abundance: .; CDR3aa: CASSLAGTVNTEAFF; CDR3nt: TGCGCCAGCAGCTTGGCTGGGACAGTGAACACTGAAGCTTTCTTT
v_gene: TRBV7-2; d_gene: .; j_gene: TRBJ2-7; abundance: .; CDR3aa: CASSLTGHYTYEQYF; CDR3nt: TGTGCCAGCAGCTTGACGGGACACTATACCTACGAGCAGTACTTC
v_gene: TRBV4-1; d_gene: TRBD2; j_gene: TRBJ2-1; abundance: .; CDR3aa: CASSQRGLAGVFEQFF; CDR3nt: TGCGCCAGCAGCCAACGGGGACTAGCGGGAGTTTTTGAGCAGTTCTTC
v_gene: TRBV7-8; d_gene: TRBD2; j_gene: TRBJ2-1; abundance: .; CDR3aa: CASSEFSGSSYNEQFF; CDR3nt: TGTGCCAGCAGCGAGTTTAGCGGGAGCTCCTACAATGAGCAGTTCTTC